This TCR beta chain was sequenced for a study of blood T cells in healthy people across ages. The authors ran a second PCR of 7 to 11 cycles using a sample-barcoded 5' primer and a J-beta primer mix. Using its own MiXCR run on the 5' RACE reads, TCRdb lists one record per CDR3 protein. The sample includes 750,000 to 850,000 distinct CDR3 sequences, roughly 25% of them seen just once. This clonotype occurred a few times. CDR1 and CDR2 (germline): SQVTM, ANQGSEA. This CDR3 contains 13 residues. Trimming stripped 7 bases from V and 2 bases from J, with 14 bases between. A further study also used this sample, focusing on T cells of mothers and their children.

This sequence originates from a boy aged 5-17 years in good health. The V gene is TRBV29-1, the J gene TRBJ2-5; D is undetermined. Sequencing used blood. CDR3 in amino acids: CSALQRDQETQYF. The CDR3 DNA sequence: TGCAGCGCGTTACAGAGAGATCAAGAGACCCAGTACTTC.